The 5 T cell receptor beta chains reported below all come from one sample, sequenced in a study of blood T cell repertoires in COVID-19. Profiled with immunoSEQ multiplex PCR; TCRdb holds only in-frame clones, not every one. The table shows about 120,000 clones, with about 83% occurring only once. Material for sequencing was peripheral blood. The receptors stem from a woman in her forties or fifties with acute or convalescent COVID-19.

A few counts support this clone. The chain links TRBV6-2 or TRBV6-3 to TRBJ2-7, with TRBD2 as a possible D gene (6 bases). The CDR3 loop spans 16 amino acids. From germline, CDR1 is MNHEY and CDR2 SVGEGT. Trimming left V 0 bases short and J 1 base short, with 13 bases between. The CDR3 sequence is CASSYSYGTPSYEQYF. The CDR3 region has the DNA TGTGCCAGCAGTTACTCATATGGGACTCCTTCCTACGAGCAGTACTTC.

This clone was observed a handful of times. The chain combines TRBV20-1 with TRBJ2-1, with 7 positions matching TRBD1. There are 15 residues in the CDR3. Looked up from germline, CDR1 is DFQATT and CDR2 is SNEGSKA (reference sequence). With 3 bases clipped from V and 5 bases from J, the junction kept 10 bases outside the gene matches. The CDR3 nucleotides read TGCAGTGCTAGTCGTGGGACAGATCTGAACAATGAGCAGTTCTTC. This translates into CSASRGTDLNNEQFF.

V usage is TRBV7-9 and J usage is TRBJ2-3; D may be TRBD1 (5 bases). V was trimmed by 3 bases and J by 0 bases, leaving 10 bases between them. Germline CDR1 and CDR2: SEHNR and FQNEAQ (reference sequence). The CDR3 is made up of 15 amino acids. In DNA form, the CDR3 reads TGTGCCAGCAGCTTCGACAGTTTGAGCACAGATACGCAGTATTTT. Encoded protein: CASSFDSLSTDTQYF.

This chain joins TRBV24-1 and TRBJ2-7; D possibly corresponds to TRBD1 (6 bases). This CDR3 region has 16 residues. Germline CDR1 KGHDR, CDR2 SFDVKD. V was pared by 2 bases and J by 2 bases, with 15 bases between. The CDR3 here is CATSDSGAGEAYEQYF. CDR3 nucleotides: TGTGCCACCAGTGATTCCGGGGCAGGGGAAGCCTACGAGCAGTACTTC.

The chain is built from TRBV19 and TRBJ2-4; 9 bases line up with TRBD2. Germline V CDR1 and CDR2: LNHDA, SQIVND (reference sequence). V lost 10 bases to trimming and J lost 7 bases; unmatched junction nucleotides: 5. The CDR3 runs to 12 residues. CDR3 nucleotide sequence: TGTGCCACCGGACTAGCGATGAACATTCAGTACTTC. This encodes CATGLAMNIQYF.